The clone carrying this TCR beta chain was seen at least ten times. As for time point: before trial treatment. Priming of first-strand cDNA relied on TRAV- and TRBV-specific primers (covering alpha and beta chains). With a constant-region primer and a V-primer adapter, TCRs were subjected to around 18 PCR cycles of amplification. TCRdb recomputed calls from the reads with MiXCR, one row per CDR3 protein. The sample has 75,000 to 95,000 distinct CDR3 sequences; around 18% are singletons. The sample belongs to a study of low-dose radiotherapy and immunotherapy resistance in tumors. Study background: Cohort 1 received 0.5 Gy per fraction every 2 weeks, totaling 6.5 Gy.

V dropped 0 bases and J dropped 2 bases, with 15 bases sitting between them. The CDR3 is 16 amino acids. Germline CDR1 is DFQATT and CDR2 is SNEGSKA (reference sequence). The sample here was PBMCs, taken before treatment. The TCR sequence derives from a male donor with prostate cancer. The chain employs TRBV20-1 and TRBJ2-3; D gene unclear. The CDR3 bases are TGCAGTGCTAGAGATCTGTTCTCACAAGCCACAGATACGCAGTATTTT. Amino acid sequence: CSARDLFSQATDTQYF.